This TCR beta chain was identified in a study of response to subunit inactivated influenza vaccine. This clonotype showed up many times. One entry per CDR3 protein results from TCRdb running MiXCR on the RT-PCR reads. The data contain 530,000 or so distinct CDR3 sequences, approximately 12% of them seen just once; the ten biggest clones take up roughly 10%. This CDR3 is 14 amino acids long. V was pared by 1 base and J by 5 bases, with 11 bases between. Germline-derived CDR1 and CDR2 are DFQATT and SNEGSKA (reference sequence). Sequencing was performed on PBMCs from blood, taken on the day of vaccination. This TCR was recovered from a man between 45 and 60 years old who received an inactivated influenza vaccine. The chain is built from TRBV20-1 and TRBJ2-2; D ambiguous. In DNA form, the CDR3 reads TGCAGTGCTAGAGCCGGATCTCTAACCGGGGAGCTGTTTTTT. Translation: CSARAGSLTGELFF.